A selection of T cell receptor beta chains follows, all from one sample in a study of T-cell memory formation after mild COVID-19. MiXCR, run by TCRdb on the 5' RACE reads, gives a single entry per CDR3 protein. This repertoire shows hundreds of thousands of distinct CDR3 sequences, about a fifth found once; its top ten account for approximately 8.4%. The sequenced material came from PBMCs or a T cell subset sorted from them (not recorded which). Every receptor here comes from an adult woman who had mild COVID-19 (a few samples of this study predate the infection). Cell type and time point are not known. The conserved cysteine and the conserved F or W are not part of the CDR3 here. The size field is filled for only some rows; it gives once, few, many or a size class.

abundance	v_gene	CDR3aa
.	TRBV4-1	ASTKGNGATADTQY
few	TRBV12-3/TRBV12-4	ASSPEGQGAYEQY
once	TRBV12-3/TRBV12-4	ASSSTTGVETQC
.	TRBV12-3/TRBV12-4	ASSPWTGKDEPQH
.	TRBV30	AWNQARTGRGEEKLF
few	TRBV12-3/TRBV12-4	ASRPTGPGNEQY
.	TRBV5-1	ASSNPGQTQETQY
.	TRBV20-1	SARTGGMIISGYT
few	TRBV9	ASSVSTGPEVSGANVLT
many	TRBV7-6	ASSLGGGANVLT
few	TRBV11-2	ASSRGLGSEQF
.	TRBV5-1	ASSFSGGNTEAF
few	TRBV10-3	AISESQADNTEAF
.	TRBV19	ASSPLAVNPQNEQF
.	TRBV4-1	ASSQKLGTLYYEQY
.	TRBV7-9	ASSPWTSGGGYIQY
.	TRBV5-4	ASSLEPSGGGETQY
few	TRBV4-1	ASSQERGGEKLF
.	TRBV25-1	ASCSSRLAGGGEQF
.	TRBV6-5	ASSYISGGNTGELF
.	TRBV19	ASSRRRDAFYNSPLH
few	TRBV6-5	ASKREEGLYNEQF
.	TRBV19	ASSNRPAYEQY
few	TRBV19	ASNSRTNEKLF
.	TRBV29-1	SVVRDSGEAF
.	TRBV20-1	SASGLAGLTDTQY
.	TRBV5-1	ASSLVGLAYTSTDTQY
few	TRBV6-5	ASRQGAYNEQF
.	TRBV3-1	ASSQGLADTYEQY
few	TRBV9	ASSAREESPLH
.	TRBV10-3	AISVAGGNYGYT
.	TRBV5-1	ASSLLLVTDTQY
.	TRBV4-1	ASSQIWDSNQPQH
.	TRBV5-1	ASSSGVGPGGYT
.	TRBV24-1	ATSDPSPSGANVLT
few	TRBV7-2	ASSLFAGTETQY
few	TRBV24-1	ATSDLEVEQF
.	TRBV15	ATSNTGTTKF
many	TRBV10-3	AISDRDREPF